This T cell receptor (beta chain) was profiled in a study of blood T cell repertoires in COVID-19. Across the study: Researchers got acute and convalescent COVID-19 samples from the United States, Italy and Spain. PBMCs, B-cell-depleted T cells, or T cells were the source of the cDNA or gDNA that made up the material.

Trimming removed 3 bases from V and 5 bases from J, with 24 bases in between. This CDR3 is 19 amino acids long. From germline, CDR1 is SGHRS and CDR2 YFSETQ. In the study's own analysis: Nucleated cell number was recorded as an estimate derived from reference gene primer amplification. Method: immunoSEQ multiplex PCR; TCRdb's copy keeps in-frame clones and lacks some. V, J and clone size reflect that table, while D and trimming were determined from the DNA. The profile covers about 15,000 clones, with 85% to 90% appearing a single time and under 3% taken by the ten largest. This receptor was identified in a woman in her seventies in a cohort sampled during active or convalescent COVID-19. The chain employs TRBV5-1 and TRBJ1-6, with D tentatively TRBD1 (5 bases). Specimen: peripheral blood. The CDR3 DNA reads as TGCGCCAGCAGCTACGGTCGGAAACAGGCGGCTACCGATAATTCACCCCTCCACTTT. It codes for CASSYGRKQAATDNSPLHF.